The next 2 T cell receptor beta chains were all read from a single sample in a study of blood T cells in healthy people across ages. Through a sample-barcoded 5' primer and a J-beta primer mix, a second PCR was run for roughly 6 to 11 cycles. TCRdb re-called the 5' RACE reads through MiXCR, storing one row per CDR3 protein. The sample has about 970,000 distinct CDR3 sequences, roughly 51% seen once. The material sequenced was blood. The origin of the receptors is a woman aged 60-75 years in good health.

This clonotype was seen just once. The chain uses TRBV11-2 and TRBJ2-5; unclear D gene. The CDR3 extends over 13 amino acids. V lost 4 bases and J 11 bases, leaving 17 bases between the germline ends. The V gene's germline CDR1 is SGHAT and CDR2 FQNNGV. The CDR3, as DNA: TGTGCCAGCAGCTCTCGATCGGGTGGAGAGCAGTACTTC. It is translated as CASSSRSGGEQYF.

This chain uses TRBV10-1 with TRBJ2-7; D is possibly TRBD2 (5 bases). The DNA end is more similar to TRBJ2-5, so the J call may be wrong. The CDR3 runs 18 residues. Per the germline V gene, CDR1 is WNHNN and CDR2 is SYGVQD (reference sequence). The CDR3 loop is CASSEDTKKGGSPETQYF. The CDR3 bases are TGCGCCAGCAGTGAGGACACCAAAAAGGGCGGGTCCCCAGAGACCCAGTACTTC.